This T cell receptor beta chain was sequenced during a study of control samples from healthy donors and cancer patients (TCRdb year 2020). This clone has more than one count but fewer than ten. No cognate antigen has been identified for it. No base quality values were provided; no much bigger clone lies one nucleotide off. In the germline V gene (reference sequence), CDR1 corresponds to MNHEY and CDR2 to SMNVEV. Counted from cysteine to phenylalanine, this CDR3 has 13 amino acids. The DNA shown is the 39-base CDR3, in frame from base 1. Trimming at the junction amounts to 6 bases on V and 6 bases on J, and the germline ends lie 11 bases apart. The library was prepared using the immunoSEQ multiplex PCR assay. In its TCRdb copy, this immuneACCESS table keeps in-frame sequences only and misses some clones. Where compared with another copy, unresolved V genes explain less than half of these, and the others have no known cause. This sample gives roughly 40,000 clones in total; more than 85% of them show up just once. The ten biggest clones cover roughly 4% of the sample.

The clonotype originates from a woman aged 50 to 60 in good health. Here the chain combines TRBV27 and TRBJ2-2, with no confident D gene call. The sequencing sample was made of blood. The DNA is TGTGCCAGCAGCTTACGAACCGCCGGGGAGCTGTTTTTT. This translates into CASSLRTAGELFF.